The rows below give T cell receptor beta chains drawn from one sample of a study of blood T cell repertoires in COVID-19. The method was immunoSEQ multiplex PCR; TCRdb's version includes in-frame clones alone and lacks a portion of them. Of about 200,000 clones in the sample, 89% are singletons; the top ten hold 7.5% to 10%. Sequencing input: PBMCs or T cells enriched from blood (not recorded which). These receptors were collected from a woman aged 18 to 35 who had recovered from COVID-19. The CDR3 runs from the conserved cysteine through the conserved F or W.

V gene,CDR3 protein
TRBV29-1,CSVVRFTEAFF
TRBV7-8,CASSQEAGAPNEQFF
TRBV7-2,CASSLPGDYNSPLHF
TRBV3-1/TRBV3-2,CASSQDWRVPYNSPLHF
TRBV11-2,CASSTDTLKDTEAFF
TRBV28,CASSTPGSGLNQPQHF
TRBV5-1,CASSLRGDYGYTF
TRBV5-4,CATQLGAGQGMGASYEQYF
TRBV18,CASSRGHQETQYF
TRBV30,CAWSVAGYGYTF
TRBV11-3,CASSPFFSGLAGLSYEQYF
TRBV19,CASIPRGGVSTEAFF
TRBV6-2/TRBV6-3,CASSYPETGYGYTF
TRBV5-1,CASSLVGGLEAFF
TRBV19,CASTPTGGSNEKLFF
TRBV28,CAIGTGETDTQYF
TRBV27,CASSFDRGKQPQHF
TRBV6-1,CASSDQPSGTGGSEQYF
TRBV5-4,CASSSKQGFVIGSEAFF
TRBV5-1,CASSLAGGAGNYGYTF
TRBV14,CASSQDRRAGNTIYF
TRBV24-1,CATSDGGQPKHNYGYTF
TRBV24-1,CATSDLWGVEQYF
TRBV24-1,CATRPMTVTSGNTIYF
TRBV11-2,CASSWTNRFNPSGYTF
TRBV5-4,CASSLQGLGDSPLHF
TRBV11-3,CASSTGGANTEAFF
TRBV24-1,CATSDPPLMDGELNTEAFF
TRBV28,CASSRGTGVGPARGYTF
TRBV5-4,CASSLEGAATGELFF
TRBV28,CASSLQDRDNSPLHF
TRBV6-2/TRBV6-3,CASSYGRNTIYF
TRBV5-1,CASSEEGRNSPLHF
TRBV9,CASSVGLAGTDTQYF
TRBV7-9,CASSMNTEAFF
TRBV21-1,CASSPRVGGEQYF
TRBV28,CASSSAGTGKGANEKLFF
TRBV2,CASSEVRGVDDEKLFF
TRBV7-9,CASSLQGYEQFF
TRBV19,CASGYPRGF
TRBV9,CASSPRDRVTEAFF
TRBV4-2,CASSQRYRGLYEQYF
TRBV3-1/TRBV3-2,CASSQDGTGDQPQHF
TRBV16,CASSQIRGNQPQHF
TRBV27,CTSSAGYEQYF
TRBV6-6,CASSSQTGTRETQYF
TRBV30,CAWSVRGPIPNTEAFF
TRBV7-9,CASSPGGGTGDSPLHF
TRBV29-1,CSVAGAYEQYF
TRBV2,CASRERQGDNSPLHF
TRBV12-3/TRBV12-4,CASRTGSSPLHF
TRBV30,CAWSPSATNEKLFF
TRBV9,CASSVVPGGAGHNEQFF
TRBV5-1,CASKGQLNTEAFF
TRBV6-1,CASSEERELYEQYF
TRBV29-1,CSVRWGRDQPQHF
TRBV5-6,CASSSRLALTDTQYF